The 32 T cell receptor beta chains in this list originate from one sample, sequenced in a study of blood T cell repertoires in COVID-19. Generated by immunoSEQ multiplex PCR, the TCRdb table keeps only in-frame clones and is missing some. The table lists roughly 57,000 clones, about 90% of them singletons. Sequenced: peripheral blood. These receptors were collected from a human donor in a cohort sampled during active COVID-19.

This clone is a singleton in its sample. V gene TRBV5-1 combines with J gene TRBJ1-5; D unresolved. The CDR3 totals 13 residues. Germline lookup yields CDR1 SGHRS and CDR2 YFSETQ. V was clipped by 0 bases and J by 6 bases, with 7 bases between them. The CDR3 loop is CASSLEAGQPQHF. The CDR3 DNA reads as TGCGCCAGCAGCTTGGAGGCGGGTCAGCCCCAGCATTTT.

This clone has a single count. The chain couples TRBV7-2 to TRBJ2-7; D may be TRBD1 (5 bases). V gave up 5 bases and J gave up 2 bases, with 13 bases separating them. In germline, CDR1 is SGHTA, CDR2 FQGNSA. CDR3 length: 14 amino acids. CDR3 in DNA: TGTGCCAGCAGCGAAGGTGGCAGGGCCTACGAGCAGTACTTC. Encoded protein: CASSEGGRAYEQYF.

The rearrangement joins TRBV30 to TRBJ1-6, with TRBD1 matching over 9 bases. Germline CDR1 is GTSNPN and CDR2 is SVGIG (reference sequence). The CDR3 is 12 residues long. V dropped 2 bases and J dropped 11; count of bases not matched to a gene: 1. CDR3 nucleotides: TGTGCCTGGAGTCGACAGGGGGCACCCCTCCACTTT. This encodes CAWSRQGAPLHF.

The chain employs TRBV6-5 and TRBJ2-7; D uncertain. The V gene lost 5 bases and the J gene lost 2 bases, with 10 bases spanning the gap. The CDR3 sequence is 13 residues long. CDR1 MNHEY and CDR2 SVGAGI come from the germline V gene. As DNA, the CDR3 is TGTGCCAGCAGTCTAGACTCGACCTACGAGCAGTACTTC. This translates into CASSLDSTYEQYF.

V and J are TRBV12-3 or TRBV12-4 and TRBJ1-1; D may be TRBD1 (5 bases). Trimming left V 6 bases short and J 4 bases short, with 12 bases between. The CDR3 loop spans 13 amino acids. The CDR3 reads CASRGGDPTEAFF. In nucleotides, the CDR3 is TGTGCCAGCAGGGGGGGGGACCCCACTGAAGCTTTCTTT.

The J gene is TRBJ1-5, the V gene TRBV6-1; 7 nucleotides agree with TRBD1. V was pared by 3 bases and J by 2 bases, with 10 bases of the junction left unmatched. The CDR3 runs to 17 residues. Germline CDR1 and CDR2: MNHNS and SASEGT. The CDR3 DNA is TGTGCCAGCAGTGATCCACGAACAGGGGCCGGCAATCAGCCCCAGCATTTT. This translates into CASSDPRTGAGNQPQHF.

This clone occurred once. The chain carries TRBV27 and TRBJ1-4; maybe TRBD1 (6 bases). Germline CDR1 reads MNHEY; CDR2 reads SMNVEV (reference sequence). This CDR3 region has 13 residues. V was pared by 4 bases and J by 7 bases, with 10 bases between. The CDR3, as DNA: TGTGCCAGCAGTTGGCAGGGGAGTGAAAAACTGTTTTTT. Translating it yields CASSWQGSEKLFF.

This chain uses TRBV3-1 (or the pseudogene TRBV3-2) with TRBJ1-2, with D possibly TRBD1 on 5 matching bases. Germline V gene lookup returns CDR1 LGHDT and CDR2 YNNKEL (reference sequence). With 8 bases removed from V and 2 bases from J, the gap between germline ends came to 9 bases. The CDR3 is 12 residues long. The CDR3 DNA sequence: TGTGCCAGCTCGGACAAAAACTATGGCTACACCTTC. It codes for CASSDKNYGYTF.

The V gene is TRBV7-2, the J gene TRBJ1-2; D gene ambiguous. The V end was cut by 5 bases, the J end by 4 bases, with 11 bases between. This CDR3 has 13 amino acids. The germline V gene has CDR1 SGHTA and CDR2 FQGNSA. This chain's CDR3 is CASSPLSLYGYTF. CDR3 bases: TGTGCCAGCAGCCCTCTCTCCCTCTATGGCTACACCTTC.

J is TRBJ1-1 and V is TRBV4-3; D unresolved. Germline CDR1 reads LGHNA; CDR2 reads YSLEER. Trimming took off 1 base at V and 5 bases at J, with 11 bases between the two ends. The CDR3 spans 14 residues. The CDR3 sequence is CASSQGEGGTEAFF. CDR3 nucleotides: TGCGCCAGCAGCCAAGGTGAGGGAGGGACTGAAGCTTTCTTT.

The CDR3 DNA follows: TGTGCCAGCAACCCGACTAGCGGGGTTACAGATACGCAGTATTTT. The encoded protein is CASNPTSGVTDTQYF. The chain recombines TRBV7-2 with TRBJ2-3; TRBD2 aligns across 11 bases. The ends lost 7 bases at V and 3 bases at J; junction bases unmatched: 6. Germline V gives CDR1 SGHTA, CDR2 FQGNSA. The CDR3 sequence is 15 residues long.

The gene calls are TRBV19 and TRBJ2-7; no clear D gene. The germline V and J ends were trimmed by 11 bases and 6 bases, with 14 bases remaining between them. The CDR3 loop spans 11 amino acids. The germline V gene has CDR1 LNHDA and CDR2 SQIVND (reference sequence). This CDR3 reads CASAAASEQYF. CDR3 bases: TGTGCCTCAGCCGCGGCCTCCGAGCAGTACTTC.

The genes are TRBV5-5 and TRBJ1-5; possible D gene TRBD1, 6 bases. V lost 3 bases, J lost 3 bases, and 10 bases lay in between. Germline V gene data show CDR1 as SGHKS and CDR2 as YYEKEE (reference sequence). The CDR3 spans 14 residues. The CDR3 nucleotides are TGTGCCAGCAGCTCAGGACAGCTCAATCAGCCCCAGCATTTT. Its protein product is CASSSGQLNQPQHF. Full variable domain (rest looked up from reference TRBV5-5 and TRBJ1-5): DAGVTQSPTHLIKTRGQQVTLRCSPISGHKSVSWYQQVLGQGPQFIFQYYEKEERGRGNFPDRFSARQFPNYSSELNVNALLLGDSALYLCASSSGQLNQPQHFGDGTRLSIL.

The sample holds a few counts of this clone. CDR3 bases: TGTGCCAGCAGCATTGACAGGTTAATAACTAGCACAGATACGCAGTATTTT. Translation gives CASSIDRLITSTDTQYF. The V gene is TRBV5-6, the J gene TRBJ2-3; TRBD1 might be the D (6 bases). CDR3 length: 17 residues. The V gene lost 4 bases and the J gene lost 0 bases, with 18 bases spanning the gap. The germline V gene has CDR1 SGHDT and CDR2 YYEEEE.

The chain combines TRBV30 with TRBJ1-2; TRBD1 matches 7 bases. Losses at the gene ends were 2 bases for V and 4 bases for J; bases not matched to a gene: 4. The CDR3 is 13 residues long. Germline CDR1 reads GTSNPN; CDR2 reads SVGIG (reference sequence). The CDR3 sequence: CAWSLDRVYGYTF. In nucleotides, the CDR3 is TGTGCCTGGAGTCTTGACAGGGTCTATGGCTACACCTTC.

This clone appeared a few times. This sequence joins TRBV7-9 and TRBJ2-7; 9 bases line up with TRBD1. This CDR3 comprises 19 residues. The V segment lost 5 bases and the J segment 4 bases; nucleotides outside the gene matches: 21. Germline-derived CDR1 and CDR2 are SEHNR and FQNEAQ (reference sequence). CDR3 sequence reads: CASSGSGTGSLGDGYEQYF. Written as DNA, the CDR3 is TGTGCCAGCAGCGGATCCGGGACAGGGTCGTTGGGGGATGGTTACGAGCAGTACTTC.

The chain employs TRBV5-1 and TRBJ2-1; a weak D match, TRBD2 (5 bases). The germline V and J ends were trimmed by 7 bases and 9 bases, with 14 bases remaining between them. The germline gives CDR1 SGHRS, CDR2 YFSETQ. CDR3 length equals 12 residues. The CDR3 DNA follows: TGCGCCAGCCGCCCCGGGGAGAGTGAGCAGTTCTTC. Encoded protein: CASRPGESEQFF.

This chain connects TRBV3-1 (or the pseudogene TRBV3-2) to TRBJ1-6; 7 bases are shared with TRBD1. The J segment lost 7 bases and the V segment lost 5 bases, leaving 8 bases of the junction unmatched. The CDR3 runs 15 residues. Germline-derived CDR1 and CDR2 are LGHDT and YNNKEL (reference sequence). Written as DNA, the CDR3 is TGTGCCAGCAGCGTTCTGACAGGGCAAAATTCACCCCTCCACTTT. It specifies CASSVLTGQNSPLHF.

The V gene is TRBV24-1, the J gene TRBJ1-2; a possible D gene is TRBD1 (5 bases). This CDR3 region has 14 residues. V was shortened by 4 bases and J by 4 bases, with 12 bases between the two germline ends. CDR1 is KGHDR, CDR2 SFDVKD, per germline. CDR3 in DNA: TGTGCCACCAGTGACCCGGGACTGCCCTATGGCTACACCTTC. Its protein is CATSDPGLPYGYTF.

V gene TRBV25-1 combines with J gene TRBJ2-1; TRBD2 agrees at 12 bases. V lost 4 bases, J lost 7 bases, and 8 bases stayed unmatched. The CDR3 is 16 amino acids. Germline V gives CDR1 MGHDK, CDR2 SYGVNS. The CDR3 DNA is TGTGCCAGCAGTGGGAATCTAGCGGGAGGGCCTAATGAGCAGTTCTTC. This translates into CASSGNLAGGPNEQFF.

This clone appeared once. The V call is TRBV19, the J call TRBJ1-2; D not certain. Between the trimmed V and J ends, which lost 3 bases and 4 bases, there was a span of 18 bases. Germline V lookup: CDR1 LNHDA, CDR2 SQIVND (reference sequence). The CDR3 extends over 16 amino acids. The CDR3 DNA sequence: TGTGCCAGTAGTATCCCGCCGGGAGTTAATTTCTATGGCTACACCTTC. It encodes CASSIPPGVNFYGYTF.

The chain couples TRBV2 to TRBJ2-1; TRBD1 agrees at 7 bases. With V trimmed by 0 bases and J by 8 bases, 10 bases remained unmatched. Germline assignment: CDR1 SNHLY and CDR2 FYNNEI. The CDR3 is made up of 16 amino acids. CDR3 coding DNA: TGTGCCAGCAGTGAAGCAGGGGGCGGACAAGGTGATGAGCAGTTCTTC. This sequence encodes CASSEAGGGQGDEQFF.

The V call is TRBV5-6, the J call TRBJ1-5; TRBD1 agrees at 7 bases. Germline lookup yields CDR1 SGHDT and CDR2 YYEEEE. The CDR3 covers 16 residues. With 4 bases clipped from V and 0 bases from J, the junction kept 7 bases outside the gene matches. The CDR3 sequence: CASSLYRGYSNQPQHF. CDR3 sequence (DNA): TGTGCCAGCAGCCTTTACAGGGGTTATAGCAATCAGCCCCAGCATTTT.

The genes are TRBV4-3 and TRBJ2-5; 7 bases match TRBD2. CDR3 size: 15 residues. Germline V lookup: CDR1 LGHNA, CDR2 YSLEER. Germline trimming cut 4 bases from V and 0 bases from J; bases unmatched to any gene: 5. CDR3 sequence: CASSPHGGDQETQYF. The CDR3 nucleotides are TGCGCCAGCAGCCCTCATGGGGGGGACCAAGAGACCCAGTACTTC.

The chain recombines TRBV25-1 with TRBJ1-4, with 9 bases that match TRBD1. Germline V gene data show CDR1 as MGHDK and CDR2 as SYGVNS. The CDR3 consists of 15 residues. Trimming at V came to 5 bases and at J to 3 bases, leaving 4 bases not matched to a gene. The CDR3 here is CASSLRTGANEKLFF. CDR3 DNA sequence: TGTGCCAGCAGTTTGCGGACAGGGGCTAATGAAAAACTGTTTTTT.

V usage is TRBV5-1 and J usage is TRBJ1-1; D may be TRBD1 (6 bases). Germline V lookup: CDR1 SGHRS, CDR2 YFSETQ. This CDR3 has 14 amino acids. Trimming stripped 7 bases from V and 3 bases from J, with 16 bases between. The CDR3 spells CASAAQGPDTEAFF. The DNA of the CDR3 is TGCGCCAGCGCAGCACAGGGTCCGGACACTGAAGCTTTCTTT.

V is TRBV7-2 and J is TRBJ2-3; 16 bases are a match to TRBD2. Unmatched junction bases numbered 7, after V lost 5 bases and J lost 8 bases. The CDR3 covers 16 residues. Germline assignment: CDR1 SGHTA and CDR2 FQGNSA. The CDR3 loop is CASSPRGLAGGSTQYF. DNA for the CDR3: TGTGCCAGCAGCCCACGGGGACTAGCGGGGGGGAGTACGCAGTATTTT.

The rearrangement links TRBV5-1 to TRBJ1-2; 8 bases line up with TRBD1. This CDR3 has 13 residues. V lost 5 bases, J lost 4 bases, and 4 bases stayed unmatched. The germline CDR1 and CDR2 sequences are SGHRS and YFSETQ. CDR3 bases: TGCGCCAGCAGTACAGGGGGAACCTATGGCTACACCTTC. It is translated as CASSTGGTYGYTF. Full variable domain (outside the CDR3, taken from reference TRBV5-1 and TRBJ1-2): KAGVTQTPRYLIKTRGQQVTLSCSPISGHRSVSWYQQTPGQGLQFLFEYFSETQRNKGNFPGRFSGRQFSNSRSEMNVSTLELGDSALYLCASSTGGTYGYTFGSGTRLTVV.

This clone has a handful of counts. The V call is TRBV5-4, the J call TRBJ2-7, with TRBD1 identical over 8 bases. The CDR3 length is 13 residues. Germline V lookup: CDR1 SGHNT, CDR2 YYREEE (reference sequence). Unmatched junction bases numbered 3, after V lost 5 bases and J lost 2 bases. CDR3 nucleotide sequence: TGTGCCAGCAGTACACAGGGGGCCTACGAGCAGTACTTC. Protein sequence: CASSTQGAYEQYF.

The chain combines TRBV6-5 with TRBJ2-5; 10 bases are a match to TRBD1. The germline V gene has CDR1 MNHEY and CDR2 SVGAGI. With 2 bases clipped from V and 4 bases from J, the junction kept 7 bases outside the gene matches. The CDR3 runs 16 residues. CDR3 sequence reads: CASSYLKTGGSETQYF. In DNA, the CDR3 is TGTGCCAGCAGTTACCTTAAGACAGGGGGCTCAGAGACCCAGTACTTC.

The chain carries TRBV6-5 and TRBJ2-7, with TRBD1 identical over 9 bases. The CDR3 runs to 16 residues. With V trimmed by 0 bases and J by 4 bases, 7 bases remained unmatched. Looked up from germline, CDR1 is MNHEY and CDR2 is SVGAGI. The CDR3 sequence: CASSYSTGGGGYEQYF. CDR3 sequence (DNA): TGTGCCAGCAGTTACTCCACAGGGGGCGGTGGGTACGAGCAGTACTTC.

V and J are TRBV10-3 and TRBJ1-5; a possible D gene is TRBD1 (6 bases). Trimming shortened V by 2 bases and J by 9 bases, and 14 bases separated the two germline ends. Germline V gene data show CDR1 as ENHRY and CDR2 as SYGVKD. The CDR3 totals 14 residues. The CDR3 reads CAISEGDMLPPQHF. The CDR3 nucleotides are TGTGCCATCAGTGAGGGGGACATGCTTCCGCCCCAGCATTTT.